A selection of T cell receptor beta chains follows, all from one sample in a study of blood T cell repertoires in COVID-19. Sequenced by immunoSEQ multiplex PCR; TCRdb stores in-frame clones only, minus some. The table shows about 64,000 clones, with just over 90% occurring only once. Specimen: peripheral blood. The receptor set was obtained from a human donor in a cohort sampled during active COVID-19. CDR3s include the opening cysteine and the closing phenylalanine or tryptophan. D genes are given only for firm matches. Clone sizes are given selectively: once, few, many, or a class where the clone is expanded.

j_call cdr3_length v_call d_call clone_size cdr3_aa cdr3_nt
TRBJ2-3 12 TRBV7-3 . . CASSLDRKTQYF TGTGCCAGCAGTCTGGACAGAAAGACGCAGTATTTT
TRBJ2-7 12 TRBV24-1 . . CATSEYGDEQYF TGTGCCACCAGTGAGTACGGTGACGAGCAGTACTTC
TRBJ2-1 14 TRBV5-6 . once CASSLEQGYNEQFF TGTGCCAGCAGCCTGGAACAGGGATACAATGAGCAGTTCTTC
TRBJ2-7 13 TRBV3-1/TRBV3-2 . . CASSLEGPYEQYF TGTGCCAGCAGCCTAGAGGGCCCATACGAGCAGTACTTC
TRBJ2-5 15 TRBV7-9 TRBD1 . CASSLGDRFVETQYF TGTGCCAGCAGCTTAGGGGACAGGTTCGTGGAGACCCAGTACTTC
TRBJ2-1 16 TRBV4-1 TRBD2 . CASSQSDRGAYNEQFF TGCGCCAGCAGCCAATCAGATCGGGGGGCCTACAATGAGCAGTTCTTC
TRBJ2-6 13 TRBV4-2 TRBD1 . CASSQVGGQALTF TGTGCCAGCAGCCAAGTCGGAGGACAGGCCCTGACTTTC
TRBJ1-1 13 TRBV12-3/TRBV12-4 . . CASNRPGGAEAFF TGTGCCAGCAACCGTCCGGGGGGCGCTGAAGCTTTCTTT
TRBJ1-5 13 TRBV9 TRBD1 few CASSVTGDQPQHF TGTGCCAGCAGCGTCACAGGGGATCAGCCCCAGCATTTT
TRBJ2-7 15 TRBV11-2 . . CASSPSWGGPYEQYF TGTGCCAGCAGCCCCAGTTGGGGGGGCCCCTACGAGCAGTACTTC
TRBJ1-4 17 TRBV28 . . CASSLMRAGATNEKLFF TGTGCCAGCAGTTTAATGAGGGCGGGTGCAACTAATGAAAAACTGTTTTTT
TRBJ2-1 14 TRBV27 TRBD2 . CASRGGSSYNEQFF TGTGCCAGCAGGGGCGGGAGCTCCTACAATGAGCAGTTCTTC
TRBJ1-1 15 TRBV19 TRBD1 once CASREQGIVSTEAFF TGTGCCAGTAGGGAACAGGGGATAGTTTCCACTGAAGCTTTCTTT
TRBJ1-6 15 TRBV27 TRBD1 . CASSPTDRFYSPLHF TGTGCCAGCAGTCCCACGGACAGGTTCTATTCACCCCTCCACTTT
TRBJ2-1 16 TRBV6-5 TRBD2 . CASSYGTSGVYNEQFF TGTGCCAGCAGTTACGGGACTAGCGGAGTCTACAATGAGCAGTTCTTC
TRBJ2-5 16 TRBV19 TRBD1 . CASSINRPQGVETQYF TGTGCCAGTAGTATAAACCGCCCACAGGGGGTAGAGACCCAGTACTTC
TRBJ2-7 15 TRBV24-1 . once CATSDKDTKKGEQYF TGTGCCACCAGTGACAAGGACACGAAGAAGGGGGAGCAGTACTTC
TRBJ2-3 13 TRBV15 TRBD2 . CATRRAAGDTQYF TGTGCCACCAGACGGGCAGCGGGGGATACGCAGTATTTT
TRBJ2-1 14 TRBV7-3 TRBD2 . CATTPPGTSKWQFF TGTGCCACCACGCCTCCGGGGACTAGCAAGTGGCAGTTCTTC
TRBJ2-1 16 TRBV4-1 TRBD2 . CASSPDGSGRAYEQFF TGCGCCAGCAGCCCCGATGGTAGCGGGAGGGCCTATGAGCAGTTCTTC
TRBJ2-1 15 TRBV7-9 TRBD2 few CASSPSGSVNNEQFF TGTGCCAGCTCTCCTAGCGGGAGCGTCAACAATGAGCAGTTCTTC
TRBJ1-1 12 TRBV6-2/TRBV6-3 . few CASSYSGPVGFF TGTGCCAGCAGTTACTCGGGCCCAGTCGGTTTCTTT
TRBJ1-1 16 TRBV7-9 . . CASTPGRGFQNTEAFF TGTGCCAGCACTCCGGGTAGGGGGTTCCAGAACACTGAAGCTTTCTTT
TRBJ1-2 14 TRBV7-2 TRBD1 . CASGMDRGLGGYTF TGTGCCAGTGGGATGGACAGGGGGCTTGGTGGCTACACCTTC
TRBJ2-1 17 TRBV24-1 TRBD2 . CATSDRSTSGAYNEQFF TGTGCCACCAGTGACCGCTCTACTAGCGGAGCCTACAATGAGCAGTTCTTC
TRBJ2-2 14 TRBV5-1 . . CASSSEGPSGELFF TGCGCCAGCAGCTCCGAGGGCCCCAGCGGGGAGCTGTTTTTT
TRBJ2-7 14 TRBV12-5 . . CASGTGPRVNEQYF TGTGCTAGTGGTACCGGGCCCAGGGTAAACGAGCAGTACTTC
TRBJ1-2 15 TRBV12-5 . . CASGLHTPGLRGYTF TGTGCTAGTGGTTTGCATACCCCCGGACTGCGAGGCTACACCTTC
TRBJ2-1 16 TRBV18 TRBD2 . CASSRRTSGSYNEQFF TGTGCCAGCTCACGAAGGACTAGCGGGTCCTACAATGAGCAGTTCTTC
TRBJ2-2 15 TRBV6-5 TRBD1 . CASHPGTGGTGELFF TGTGCCAGCCACCCCGGGACAGGGGGTACCGGGGAGCTGTTTTTT
TRBJ2-7 13 TRBV12-3/TRBV12-4 . . CASSRRTDLGQYF TGTGCCAGCAGCCGACGGACAGATCTCGGACAGTACTTC
TRBJ2-5 15 TRBV28 . . CASSLGQRLGETQYF TGTGCCAGCAGTTTAGGACAGCGGCTAGGCGAGACCCAGTACTTC
TRBJ1-5 17 TRBV21-1 . . CASSKGGDREGDQPQHF TGTGCCAGCAGCAAAGGGGGGGACAGGGAAGGTGATCAGCCCCAGCATTTT
TRBJ2-7 17 TRBV15 . . CATSRVGTSKSSYEQYF TGTGCCACCAGCAGAGTGGGCACCTCTAAATCCTCCTACGAGCAGTACTTC
TRBJ2-3 16 TRBV18 TRBD2 . CASHSGLAASTDTQYF TGTGCCAGCCATTCCGGACTAGCGGCTAGCACAGATACGCAGTATTTT
TRBJ2-1 18 TRBV19 TRBD2 . CASSPRTTSGRGYNEQFF TGTGCCAGTAGTCCGAGAACAACTAGCGGGAGGGGTTACAATGAGCAGTTCTTC
TRBJ2-7 17 TRBV6-2/TRBV6-3 TRBD1 once CASSYHRQGAVTYEQYF TGTGCCAGCAGTTACCATAGACAGGGGGCGGTGACCTACGAGCAGTACTTC
TRBJ2-1 19 TRBV15 TRBD2 . CATSRDVPLADARPNEQFF TGTGCCACCAGCAGAGATGTGCCGCTAGCGGACGCCCGTCCCAATGAGCAGTTCTTC
TRBJ1-3 14 TRBV7-3 . . CASSPTGAGNTIYF TGTGCCAGCAGCCCCACGGGGGCTGGAAACACCATATATTTT
TRBJ2-1 12 TRBV9 . . CASSASANEQFF TGTGCCAGCAGCGCCAGCGCCAATGAGCAGTTCTTC
TRBJ2-7 15 TRBV6-1 TRBD1 few CASSEAGDRADEQYF TGTGCCAGCAGTGAAGCTGGCGACAGGGCGGACGAGCAGTACTTC
TRBJ1-6 16 TRBV14 . . CASSPRAGVYNSPLHF TGTGCCAGCAGCCCCCGGGCAGGGGTGTATAATTCACCCCTCCACTTT
TRBJ2-1 16 TRBV4-3 . . CASSQVLWAGSAEQFF TGCGCCAGCAGCCAAGTGCTTTGGGCAGGATCGGCTGAGCAGTTCTTC
TRBJ1-2 14 TRBV4-1 TRBD1 . CASSQGPIDRAYTF TGCGCCAGCAGCCAAGGGCCGATTGACAGGGCTTACACCTTC
TRBJ2-5 12 TRBV10-3 . . CAIRGLQETQYF TGTGCCATCAGGGGCCTCCAAGAGACCCAGTACTTC
TRBJ2-7 15 TRBV4-3 . once CASSHRSAGSYEQYF TGCGCCAGCAGCCACAGATCCGCGGGCTCCTACGAGCAGTACTTC
TRBJ2-2 20 TRBV1 . . CTSSQVKGGLAGCHTGELFF TGCACCAGCAGCCAAGTAAAAGGGGGCTTAGCGGGGTGCCACACCGGGGAGCTGTTTTTT
TRBJ2-3 17 TRBV5-1 TRBD2 . CASSFPGLAASTDTQYF TGCGCCAGCAGCTTCCCTGGACTAGCGGCAAGCACAGATACGCAGTATTTT
TRBJ1-4 15 TRBV3-1/TRBV3-2 . . CASSLSGALNEKLFF TGTGCCAGCAGCCTTTCAGGGGCCTTGAATGAAAAACTGTTTTTT
TRBJ2-5 14 TRBV10-3 TRBD2 . CAISRTSDQETQYF TGTGCCATCAGCCGAACTAGCGATCAAGAGACCCAGTACTTC
TRBJ2-5 16 TRBV5-6 TRBD2 . CASSLALAGARETQYF TGTGCCAGCAGCTTGGCGTTAGCGGGAGCCCGCGAGACCCAGTACTTC
TRBJ2-1 15 TRBV24-1 TRBD2 . CATSDFGGSFDEQFF TGTGCCACCAGTGATTTCGGCGGGAGTTTTGATGAGCAGTTCTTC
TRBJ2-7 13 TRBV4-1 . . CASSQDRVKEQYF TGCGCCAGCAGCCAAGACAGGGTCAAAGAGCAGTACTTC
TRBJ1-5 16 TRBV19 TRBD1 . CASRNRGKGSNQPQHF TGTGCCAGTAGAAACAGGGGGAAAGGAAGCAATCAGCCCCAGCATTTT
TRBJ2-2 19 TRBV7-8 TRBD2 . CASSSETSGRTENTGELFF TGTGCCAGCAGCTCCGAGACTAGCGGGAGAACAGAAAACACCGGGGAGCTGTTTTTT